This T cell receptor (beta chain) was sequenced for a study of control samples from healthy donors and cancer patients. Germline V gives CDR1 WNHNN, CDR2 SYGVQD (reference sequence). J gave up 2 bases and V 2 bases, and 2 bases lay outside the gene matches. This CDR3 contains 15 residues. TCRdb's table, derived via immunoSEQ multiplex PCR, lists solely in-frame clones and lacks some. Of approximately 97,000 clones in the sample, 92% were seen once. The genes are TRBV10-1 and TRBJ2-2; 7 bases line up with TRBD2. The receptor comes from a woman aged 18-30 years in good health. The sequenced material came from blood. This CDR3 is CASSERGSNTGELFF. In DNA form, the CDR3 reads TGCGCCAGCAGTGAGCGCGGGAGTAACACCGGGGAGCTGTTTTTT.